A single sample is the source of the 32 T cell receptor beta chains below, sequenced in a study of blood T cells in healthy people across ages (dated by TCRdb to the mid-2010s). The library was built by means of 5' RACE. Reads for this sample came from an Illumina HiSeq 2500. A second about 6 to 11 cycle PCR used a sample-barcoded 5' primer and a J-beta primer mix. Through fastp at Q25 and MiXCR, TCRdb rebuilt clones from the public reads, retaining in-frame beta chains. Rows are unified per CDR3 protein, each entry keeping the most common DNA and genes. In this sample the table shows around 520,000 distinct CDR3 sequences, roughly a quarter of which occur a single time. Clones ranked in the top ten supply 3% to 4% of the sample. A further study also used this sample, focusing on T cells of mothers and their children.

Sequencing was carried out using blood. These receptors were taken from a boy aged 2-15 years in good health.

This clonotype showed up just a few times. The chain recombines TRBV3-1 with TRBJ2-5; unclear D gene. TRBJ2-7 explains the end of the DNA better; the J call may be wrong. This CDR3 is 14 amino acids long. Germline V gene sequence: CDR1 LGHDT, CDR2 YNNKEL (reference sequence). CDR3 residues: CASSLRGPTYEQYF. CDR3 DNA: TGTGCCAGCAGCCTCAGAGGCCCGACCTACGAGCAGTACTTC.

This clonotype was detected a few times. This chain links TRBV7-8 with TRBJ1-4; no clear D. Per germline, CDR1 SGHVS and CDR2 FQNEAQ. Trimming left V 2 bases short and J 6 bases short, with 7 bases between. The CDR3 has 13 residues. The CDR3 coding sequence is TGTGCCAGCAGCTTAAGACCAGATGAAAAACTGTTTTTT. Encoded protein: CASSLRPDEKLFF.

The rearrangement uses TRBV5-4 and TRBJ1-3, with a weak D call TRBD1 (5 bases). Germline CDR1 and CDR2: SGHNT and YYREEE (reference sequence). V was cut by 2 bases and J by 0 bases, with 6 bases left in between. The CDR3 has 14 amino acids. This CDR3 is CASSFGGSGNTIYF. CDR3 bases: TGTGCCAGCAGCTTCGGGGGCTCTGGAAACACCATATATTTT.

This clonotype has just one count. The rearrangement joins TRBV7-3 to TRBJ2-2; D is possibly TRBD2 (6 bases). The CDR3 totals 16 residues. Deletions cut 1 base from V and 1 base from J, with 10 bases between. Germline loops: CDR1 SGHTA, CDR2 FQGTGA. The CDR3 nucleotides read TGTGCCAGCAGCTTAAGCGGGACCCAGAACACCGGGGAGCTGTTTTTT. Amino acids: CASSLSGTQNTGELFF. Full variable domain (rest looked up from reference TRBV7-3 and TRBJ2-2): GAGVSQTPSNKVTEKGKYVELRCDPISGHTALYWYRQSLGQGPEFLIYFQGTGAADDSGLPNDRFFAVRPEGSVSTLKIQRTERGDSAVYLCASSLSGTQNTGELFFGEGSRLTVL.

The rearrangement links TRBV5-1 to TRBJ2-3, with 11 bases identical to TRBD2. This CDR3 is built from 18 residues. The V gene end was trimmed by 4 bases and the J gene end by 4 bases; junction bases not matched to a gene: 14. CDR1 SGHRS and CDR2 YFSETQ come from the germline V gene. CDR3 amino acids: CASSPGASGRPSADTQYF. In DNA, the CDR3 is TGCGCCAGCAGCCCGGGGGCTAGCGGGAGGCCGTCGGCAGATACGCAGTATTTT.

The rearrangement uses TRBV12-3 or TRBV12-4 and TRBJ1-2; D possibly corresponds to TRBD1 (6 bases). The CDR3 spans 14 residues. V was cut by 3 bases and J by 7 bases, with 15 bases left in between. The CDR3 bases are TGTGCCAGCAGTTTGAGTCGGGGGGCAATTGGCTACACCTTC. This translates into CASSLSRGAIGYTF.

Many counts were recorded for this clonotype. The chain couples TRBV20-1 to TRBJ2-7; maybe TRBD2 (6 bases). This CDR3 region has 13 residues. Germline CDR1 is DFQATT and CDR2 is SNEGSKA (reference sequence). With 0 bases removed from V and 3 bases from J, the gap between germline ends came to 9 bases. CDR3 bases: TGCAGTGCTAGAGAGGCTAGCGACTACGAGCAGTACTTC. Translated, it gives CSAREASDYEQYF.

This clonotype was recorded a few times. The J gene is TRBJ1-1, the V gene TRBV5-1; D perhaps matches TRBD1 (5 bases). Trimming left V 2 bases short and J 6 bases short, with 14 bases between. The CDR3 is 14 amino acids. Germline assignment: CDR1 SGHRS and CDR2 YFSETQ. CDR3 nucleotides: TGCGCCAGCAGCTTCCACGGGGGGACCGCTGAAGCTTTCTTT. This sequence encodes CASSFHGGTAEAFF.

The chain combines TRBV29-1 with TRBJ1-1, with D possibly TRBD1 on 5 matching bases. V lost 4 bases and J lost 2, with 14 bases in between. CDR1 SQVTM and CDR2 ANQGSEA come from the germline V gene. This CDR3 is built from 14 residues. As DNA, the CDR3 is TGCAGCGTTGGGGGCAGGGTAGGCAACACTGAAGCTTTCTTT. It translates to CSVGGRVGNTEAFF. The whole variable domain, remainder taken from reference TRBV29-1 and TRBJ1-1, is SAVISQKPSRDICQRGTSLTIQCQVDSQVTMMFWYRQQPGQSLTLIATANQGSEATYESGFVIDKFPISRPNLTFSTLTVSNMSPEDSSIYLCSVGGRVGNTEAFFGQGTRLTVV.

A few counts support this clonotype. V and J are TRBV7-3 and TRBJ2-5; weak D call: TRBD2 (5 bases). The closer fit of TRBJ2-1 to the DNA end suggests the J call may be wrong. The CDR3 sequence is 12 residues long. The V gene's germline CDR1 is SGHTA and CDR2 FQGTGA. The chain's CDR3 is CASSFLRGEQFF. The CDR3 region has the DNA TGTGCCAGCAGCTTCCTCCGGGGTGAGCAGTTCTTC.

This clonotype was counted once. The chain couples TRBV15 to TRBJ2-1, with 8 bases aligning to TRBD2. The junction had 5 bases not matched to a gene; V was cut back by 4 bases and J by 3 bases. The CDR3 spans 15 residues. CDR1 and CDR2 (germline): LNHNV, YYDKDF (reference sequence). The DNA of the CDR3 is TGTGCCACCAGCATAAGGCGGGGGGTCTACAATGAGCAGTTCTTC. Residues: CATSIRRGVYNEQFF. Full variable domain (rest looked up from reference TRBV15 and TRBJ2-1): DAMVIQNPRYQVTQFGKPVTLSCSQTLNHNVMYWYQQKSSQAPKLLFHYYDKDFNNEADTPDNFQSRRPNTSFCFLDIRSPGLGDTAMYLCATSIRRGVYNEQFFGPGTRLTVL.

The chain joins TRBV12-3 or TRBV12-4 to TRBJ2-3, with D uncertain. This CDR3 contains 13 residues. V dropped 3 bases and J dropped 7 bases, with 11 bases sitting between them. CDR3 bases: TGTGCCAGCAGTTTTAACGGAGAGAATACGCAGTATTTT. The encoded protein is CASSFNGENTQYF.

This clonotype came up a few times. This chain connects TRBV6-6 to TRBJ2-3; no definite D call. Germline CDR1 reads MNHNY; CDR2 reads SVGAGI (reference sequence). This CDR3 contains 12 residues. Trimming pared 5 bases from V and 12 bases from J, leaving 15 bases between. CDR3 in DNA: TGTGCCAGCAGTCCCTTCGGGCCCGCCCAGTATTTT. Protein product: CASSPFGPAQYF.

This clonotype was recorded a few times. CDR3 loop: CSAETGYQETQYF. DNA of the CDR3: TGCAGTGCTGAGACAGGATACCAAGAGACCCAGTACTTC. The gene calls are TRBV20-1 and TRBJ2-5; D might be TRBD1 (6 bases). CDR3 size: 13 residues. From germline, CDR1 is DFQATT and CDR2 SNEGSKA (reference sequence). The V and J ends lost 5 bases and 0 bases respectively, with 10 bases between them.

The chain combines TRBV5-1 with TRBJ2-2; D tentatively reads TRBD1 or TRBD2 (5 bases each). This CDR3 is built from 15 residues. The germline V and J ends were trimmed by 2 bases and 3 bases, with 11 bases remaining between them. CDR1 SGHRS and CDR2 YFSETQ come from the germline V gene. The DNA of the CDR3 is TGCGCCAGCAGCTTCTTTGGGGGAGACACCGGGGAGCTGTTTTTT. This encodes CASSFFGGDTGELFF.

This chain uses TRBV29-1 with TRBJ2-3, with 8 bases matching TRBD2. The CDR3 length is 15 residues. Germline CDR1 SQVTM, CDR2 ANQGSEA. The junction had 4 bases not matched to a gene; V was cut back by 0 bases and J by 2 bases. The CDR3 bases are TGCAGCGTTGAAGATGTGCGGGGGGACACAGATACGCAGTATTTT. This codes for CSVEDVRGDTDTQYF.

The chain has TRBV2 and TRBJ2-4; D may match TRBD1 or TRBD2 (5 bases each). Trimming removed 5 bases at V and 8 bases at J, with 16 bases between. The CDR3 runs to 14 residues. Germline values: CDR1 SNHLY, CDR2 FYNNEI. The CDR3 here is CASSPPSGRDIQYF. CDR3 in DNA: TGTGCCAGCAGTCCCCCGTCAGGGAGAGACATTCAGTACTTC.

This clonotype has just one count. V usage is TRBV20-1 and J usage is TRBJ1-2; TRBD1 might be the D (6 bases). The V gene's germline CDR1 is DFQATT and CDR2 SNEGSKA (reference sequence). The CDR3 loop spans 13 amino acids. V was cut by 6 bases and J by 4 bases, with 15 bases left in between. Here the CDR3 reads CSAGGGGSYGYTF. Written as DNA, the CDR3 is TGCAGTGCGGGAGGCGGGGGCTCCTATGGCTACACCTTC.

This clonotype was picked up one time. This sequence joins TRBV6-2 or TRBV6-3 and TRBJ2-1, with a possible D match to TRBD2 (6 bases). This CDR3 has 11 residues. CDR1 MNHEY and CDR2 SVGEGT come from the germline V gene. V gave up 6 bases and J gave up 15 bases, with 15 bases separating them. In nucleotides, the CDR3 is TGTGCCAGCAGCTCCGGGACTGCGCCGTTCTTC. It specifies CASSSGTAPFF.

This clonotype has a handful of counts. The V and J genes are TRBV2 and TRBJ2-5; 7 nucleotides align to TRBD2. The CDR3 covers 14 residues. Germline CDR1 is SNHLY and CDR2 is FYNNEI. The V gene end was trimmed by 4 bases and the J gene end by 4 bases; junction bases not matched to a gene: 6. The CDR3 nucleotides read TGTGCCAGCAGTGTTTGGGGGGGAGTAGAGACCCAGTACTTC. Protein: CASSVWGGVETQYF.

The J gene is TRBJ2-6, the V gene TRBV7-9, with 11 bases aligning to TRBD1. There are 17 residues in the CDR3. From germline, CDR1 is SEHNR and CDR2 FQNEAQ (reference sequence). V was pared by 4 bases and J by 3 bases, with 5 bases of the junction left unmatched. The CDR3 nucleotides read TGTGCCAGCAGCTCAGGACAGGGGGCTGGTGGGGCCAACGTCCTGACTTTC. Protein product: CASSSGQGAGGANVLTF. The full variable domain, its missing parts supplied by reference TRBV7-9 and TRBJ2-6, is DTGVSQNPRHKITKRGQNVTFRCDPISEHNRLYWYRQTLGQGPEFLTYFQNEAQLEKSRLLSDRFSAERPKGSFSTLEIQRTEQGDSAMYLCASSSGQGAGGANVLTFGAGSRLTVL.

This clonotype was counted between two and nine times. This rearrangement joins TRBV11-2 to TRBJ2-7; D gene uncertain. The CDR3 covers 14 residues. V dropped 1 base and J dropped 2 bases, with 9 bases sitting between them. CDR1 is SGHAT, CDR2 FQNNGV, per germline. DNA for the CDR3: TGTGCCAGCAGCTTAGTAGCCTCTGCCTACGAGCAGTACTTC. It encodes CASSLVASAYEQYF.

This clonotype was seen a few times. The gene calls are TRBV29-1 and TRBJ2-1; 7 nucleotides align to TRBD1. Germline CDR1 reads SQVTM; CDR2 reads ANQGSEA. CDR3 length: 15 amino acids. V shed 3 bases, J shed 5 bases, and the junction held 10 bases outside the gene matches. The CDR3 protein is CSVERTGIRDNEQFF. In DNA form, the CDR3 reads TGCAGCGTTGAGAGGACAGGAATACGGGACAATGAGCAGTTCTTC.

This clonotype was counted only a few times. CDR3: CASRKREARYNEQFF. Here the CDR3 DNA reads TGTGCCAGCAGGAAGCGGGAGGCACGATACAATGAGCAGTTCTTC. This chain joins TRBV6-1 and TRBJ2-1; 9 bases fit TRBD2. The CDR3 totals 15 residues. CDR1 is MNHNS and CDR2 is SASEGT in the germline V gene. V was clipped by 6 bases and J by 4 bases; unmatched bases: 7.

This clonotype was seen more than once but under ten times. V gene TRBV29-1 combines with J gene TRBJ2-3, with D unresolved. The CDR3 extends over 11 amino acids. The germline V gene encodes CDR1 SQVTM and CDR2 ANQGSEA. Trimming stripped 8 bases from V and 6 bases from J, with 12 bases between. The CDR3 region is CSPQLADTQYF. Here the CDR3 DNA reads TGCAGCCCCCAGTTGGCGGATACGCAGTATTTT.

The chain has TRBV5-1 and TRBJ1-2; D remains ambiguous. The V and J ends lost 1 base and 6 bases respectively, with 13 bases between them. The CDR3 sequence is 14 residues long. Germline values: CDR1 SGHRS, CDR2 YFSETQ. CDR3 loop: CASSLYGSRDGYTF. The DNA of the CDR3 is TGCGCCAGCAGCTTGTATGGCAGCCGAGATGGCTACACCTTC.

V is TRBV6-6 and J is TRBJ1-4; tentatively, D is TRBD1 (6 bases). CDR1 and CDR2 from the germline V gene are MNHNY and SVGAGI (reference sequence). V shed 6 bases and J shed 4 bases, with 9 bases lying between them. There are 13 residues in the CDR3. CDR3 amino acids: CASSRTDNEKLFF. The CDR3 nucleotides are TGTGCCAGCAGCCGGACAGATAATGAAAAACTGTTTTTT.

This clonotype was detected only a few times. In DNA form, the CDR3 reads TGTGCCAGCATTCCTCCGGGACAGGGACCCTACGAGCAGTACTTC. Its translation is CASIPPGQGPYEQYF. This chain links TRBV28 with TRBJ2-7, with 9 bases identical to TRBD1. The CDR3 sequence is 15 residues long. V shed 7 bases and J 2 bases; nucleotides not matched to a gene: 9. Per the germline V gene, CDR1 is MDHEN and CDR2 is SYDVKM.

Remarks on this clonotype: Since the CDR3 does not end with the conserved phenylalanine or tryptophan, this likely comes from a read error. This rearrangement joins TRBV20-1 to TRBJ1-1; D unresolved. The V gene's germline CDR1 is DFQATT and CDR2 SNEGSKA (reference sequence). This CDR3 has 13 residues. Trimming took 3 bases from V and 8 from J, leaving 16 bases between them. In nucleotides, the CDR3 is TGCAGTGCTAGGAACTCAGTTTTCTCCGAAGCTTTCTCT. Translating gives CSARNSVFSEAFS.

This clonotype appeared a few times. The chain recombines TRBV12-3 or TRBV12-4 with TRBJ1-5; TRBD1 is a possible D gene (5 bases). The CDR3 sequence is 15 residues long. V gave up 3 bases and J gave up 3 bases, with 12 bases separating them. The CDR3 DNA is TGTGCCAGCAGTTTGGGGCAGTGGGTCAATCAGCCCCAGCATTTT. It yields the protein CASSLGQWVNQPQHF.

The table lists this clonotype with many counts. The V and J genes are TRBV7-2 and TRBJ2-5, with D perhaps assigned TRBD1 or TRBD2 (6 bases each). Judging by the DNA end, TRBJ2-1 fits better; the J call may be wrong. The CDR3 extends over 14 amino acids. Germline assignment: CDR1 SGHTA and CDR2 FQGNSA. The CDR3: CASSPRGGGTEQFF. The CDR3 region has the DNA TGTGCCAGCAGCCCAAGAGGGGGAGGTACTGAGCAGTTCTTC.

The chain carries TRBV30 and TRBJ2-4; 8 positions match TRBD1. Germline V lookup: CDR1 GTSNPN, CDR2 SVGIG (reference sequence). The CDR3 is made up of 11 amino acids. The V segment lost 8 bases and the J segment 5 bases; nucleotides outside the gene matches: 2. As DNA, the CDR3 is TGTGCCCGGGGACAGGAAAACATTCAGTACTTC. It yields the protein CARGQENIQYF.